The T cell receptor beta chain described here comes from a study of blood T cells in healthy people across ages. Notes on the study in general: Age showed a roughly linear inverse relationship with TCR beta diversity per million T cells.

Extraction yielded at least 5.5 micrograms of total RNA per sample. CDR1 and CDR2 from the germline V gene are SEHNR and FQNEAQ (reference sequence). CDR3 length: 14 amino acids. V lost 3 bases and J 2 bases, leaving 7 bases between the germline ends. A remark on this clonotype: As yet, its antigen is unknown.

The authors ran a second PCR of about 6 to 11 cycles using a sample-barcoded 5' primer and a J-beta primer mix. TCRdb fed the 5' RACE reads into MiXCR, producing one record per CDR3 protein. The repertoire holds 650,000 to 1,000,000 distinct CDR3 sequences, with roughly 35% as singletons. The V and J genes are TRBV7-9 and TRBJ2-2, with D uncertain. This sequence originates from a man between 18 and 35 years old in good health. The material sequenced was blood. The CDR3 reads CASSLQINTGELFF. The CDR3, as DNA: TGTGCCAGCAGCTTGCAGATCAACACCGGGGAGCTGTTTTTT.